This T cell receptor beta chain was captured by sequencing in a study of tumor-infiltrating lymphocytes in primary liver carcinoma. Overall study context: Each of the samples returned roughly 3.65 to 8 million productive TCRbeta reads (a yield similar across tissue types). Points from the study as a whole: Tumor-adjacent and tumor-blood pairs shared less of their repertoires than tumor region pairs shared.

Investigators took RNA and DNA out together from 20-30 mg of unsorted bulk tissue. Patients underwent surgical resection for primary liver carcinoma. This CDR3 has 12 amino acids. Total RNA amounting to 500 ng was the source from which TCR beta cDNA was made with a constant-region primer. Libraries covering TCR beta were generated through three nested multiplex PCR rounds (using a slightly modified ARM-PCR). Researchers ran the first two PCR rounds for approximately 10 cycles each with TRBV1-TRBV30 forward primers and a C-beta reverse primer. TCRdb reanalysed the multiplex PCR reads using MiXCR and keeps one entry per CDR3 protein. The table includes 75,000 to 80,000 distinct CDR3 sequences, about 75% detected once. The sample holds a few counts of this clonotype. Its antigen is not known. A read error is possible here, since a much larger clone lies one base away.

The chain combines TRBV12-3 or TRBV12-4 with TRBJ1-2; 10 nucleotides line up with TRBD1. This TCR was sampled from a man aged 40-55 years with primary liver carcinoma and hepatitis B virus infection. Sequencing was done on a sample of tumor-adjacent normal liver tissue. CDR3 nucleotides: TGTGCCATCGGACAGGGGGTCGATGGCTACGCCTTC. It is translated as CAIGQGVDGYAF.